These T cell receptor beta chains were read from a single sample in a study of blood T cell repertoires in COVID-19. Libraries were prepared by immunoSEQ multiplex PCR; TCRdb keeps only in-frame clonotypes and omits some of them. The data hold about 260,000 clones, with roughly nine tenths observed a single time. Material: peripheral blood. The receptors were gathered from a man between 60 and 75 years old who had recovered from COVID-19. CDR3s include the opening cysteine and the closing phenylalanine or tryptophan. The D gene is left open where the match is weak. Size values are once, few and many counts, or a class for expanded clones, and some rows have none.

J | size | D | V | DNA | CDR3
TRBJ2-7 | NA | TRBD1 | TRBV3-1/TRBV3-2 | TGTGCCAGCAGCCATGGGGACAGTAGCTACGAGCAGTACTTC | CASSHGDSSYEQYF
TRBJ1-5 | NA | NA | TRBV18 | TGTGCCAGCTCACAACAGGGTAGCAATCAGCCCCAGCATTTT | CASSQQGSNQPQHF
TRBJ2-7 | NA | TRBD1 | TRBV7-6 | TGTGCCAGCAGCGTGGACAGGGGGCGCCTGTACGAGCAGTACTTC | CASSVDRGRLYEQYF
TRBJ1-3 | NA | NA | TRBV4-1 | TGCGCCAGCAGCCAAGATGGAGGAGACACCATATATTTT | CASSQDGGDTIYF
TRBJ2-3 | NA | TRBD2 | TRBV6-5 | TGTGCCAGCAGGACTAGCGGGCACACAGATACGCAGTATTTT | CASRTSGHTDTQYF
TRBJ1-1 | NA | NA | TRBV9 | TGTGCCAGCAGCGTAGAGGCGGCTGGCGACACTGAAGCTTTCTTT | CASSVEAAGDTEAFF
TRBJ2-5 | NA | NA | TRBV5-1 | TGCGCCAGCCGGATGGGGAGCCAAGAGACCCAGTACTTC | CASRMGSQETQYF
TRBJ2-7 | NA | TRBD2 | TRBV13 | TGTGCCAGCAGCCTGGGGGGGATAACCTACGAGCAGTACTTC | CASSLGGITYEQYF
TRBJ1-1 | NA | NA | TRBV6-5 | TGTGCCAACGGCGGGGCGGGGAATCCGAGGACTGAAGCTTTCTTT | CANGGAGNPRTEAFF
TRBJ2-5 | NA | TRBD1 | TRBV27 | TGTGCCAGCAGTTTATGGACAGGGGCAGAGACCCAGTACTTC | CASSLWTGAETQYF
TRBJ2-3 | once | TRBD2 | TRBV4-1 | TGCGCCAGCAGCCAAGATCGAGAGACTAGCGACGTCACAGATACGCAGTATTTT | CASSQDRETSDVTDTQYF
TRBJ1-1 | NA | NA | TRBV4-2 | TGTGCCAGCAGTATTTGGAGGACGAACACTGAAGCTTTCTTT | CASSIWRTNTEAFF